These 4 T cell receptor beta chains came from one sample sequenced in a study of human T cells and chemical hapten exposure. Noted time point: healthy volunteer bleed at 6 weeks. It was unfractionated whole blood from which total RNA was extracted. MiXCR, run by TCRdb on the RACE reads, gives a single entry per CDR3 protein. The sample has some 77,000 distinct CDR3 sequences, around 9.3% seen once; the top ten hold 1.5% to 2%. The sample taken for sequencing was whole blood. The origin of the receptors is a female donor in good health. Some clones in this sample may be carry-over from other donors' samples.

The chain combines TRBV6-1 with TRBJ2-7; D is uncertain. Trimming removed 6 bases at V and 1 base at J, with 16 bases between. CDR1 is MNHNS, CDR2 SASEGT, per germline. The CDR3 runs to 15 residues. CDR3 loop: CASSSGPVRSYEQYF. The CDR3 DNA reads TGTGCCAGCAGCTCGGGCCCGGTCCGTTCCTACGAGCAGTACTTC.

This clonotype was observed at least ten times. The CDR3 sequence is CASSLSSLGYTDTQYF. The DNA of the CDR3 is TGTGCCAGCAGTTTATCAAGTTTGGGGTACACAGATACGCAGTATTTT. The chain couples TRBV27 to TRBJ2-3, with D unclear. Germline V lookup: CDR1 MNHEY, CDR2 SMNVEV (reference sequence). Deletions cut 0 bases from V and 2 bases from J, with 12 bases between. This CDR3 contains 16 residues.

This clonotype appeared a few times. The chain joins TRBV27 to TRBJ2-7, with TRBD1 matching 9 bases. Germline V gene data show CDR1 as MNHEY and CDR2 as SMNVEV (reference sequence). V shed 5 bases, J shed 3 bases, and the junction held 8 bases outside the gene matches. The CDR3 is made up of 15 amino acids. The CDR3 spells CASSPPGTGSYEQYF. The DNA of the CDR3 is TGTGCCAGCAGTCCCCCCGGGACAGGGAGCTACGAGCAGTACTTC.

This clonotype occurred many times. The chain's CDR3 is CSARSWGADQPQHF. The CDR3 region has the DNA TGCAGTGCTAGAAGTTGGGGGGCCGACCAGCCCCAGCATTTT. The chain employs TRBV20-1 and TRBJ1-5; D is perhaps TRBD1 (6 bases). Germline CDR1 DFQATT, CDR2 SNEGSKA (reference sequence). The CDR3 contains 14 residues. Trimming took 2 bases from V and 7 from J, leaving 15 bases between them.